Below, 9 T cell receptor beta chains from the same sample are listed, as sequenced in a study of T-cell reconstitution after alpha-beta-depleted transplantation in children. Unique molecular identifiers tagged the TCRbeta library. TCRdb re-called the PCR reads with MiXCR, one entry per CDR3 protein. The sample carries 450,000 to 550,000 distinct CDR3 sequences, roughly 10% recorded once. The specimen was PBMCs, mostly from graft donor cells, collected 180 days after TCRalphabeta/CD19-depleted stem cell transplant. The receptors come from a female patient aged 2 to 10 who had a stem cell transplant for aplastic anemia, so the T cells may come from the graft donor.

V gene TRBV5-1 combines with J gene TRBJ2-7; 8 nucleotides line up with TRBD2. J was trimmed by 2 bases and V by 2 bases; bases with no gene match: 9. This CDR3 region has 16 residues. Germline loops: CDR1 SGHRS, CDR2 YFSETQ. CDR3: CASSFTWDSGAYEQYF. The DNA for the CDR3 is TGCGCCAGCAGCTTCACCTGGGATAGCGGGGCCTACGAGCAGTACTTC. The full variable domain, rest sourced from reference TRBV5-1 and TRBJ2-7, is KAGVTQTPRYLIKTRGQQVTLSCSPISGHRSVSWYQQTPGQGLQFLFEYFSETQRNKGNFPGRFSGRQFSNSRSEMNVSTLELGDSALYLCASSFTWDSGAYEQYFGPGTRLTVT.

This chain connects TRBV12-3 or TRBV12-4 to TRBJ1-5, with TRBD1 as a possible D gene (6 bases). This CDR3 is built from 13 residues. V was shortened by 2 bases and J by 12 bases, with 14 bases between the two germline ends. The CDR3 DNA sequence: TGTGCCAGCAGTTTAAAGGAGGGGGTGCGCCAGCATTTT. Residues: CASSLKEGVRQHF.

This chain uses TRBV12-3 or TRBV12-4 with TRBJ1-1, with 10 bases fitting TRBD1. V lost 5 bases to trimming and J lost 4 bases; unmatched junction nucleotides: 7. The CDR3 is 15 residues long. CDR3 in DNA: TGTGCCAGCAGTGCCCGACAGGGGGCGCCCACTGAAGCTTTCTTT. It yields the protein CASSARQGAPTEAFF.

The V and J genes are TRBV20-1 and TRBJ2-5, with D possibly matching TRBD2 (5 bases). V lost 3 bases, J lost 5 bases, and 7 bases lay in between. The germline V gene has CDR1 DFQATT and CDR2 SNEGSKA (reference sequence). The CDR3 length is 11 residues. CDR3 amino acids: CSARERETQYF. In nucleotides, the CDR3 is TGCAGTGCTAGGGAGCGGGAGACCCAGTACTTC.

This clonotype was seen a handful of times. This chain uses TRBV2 with TRBJ2-3; the match to TRBD2 covers 13 bases. This CDR3 has 18 amino acids. V was pared by 6 bases and J by 1 base, with 10 bases of the junction left unmatched. Looked up from germline, CDR1 is SNHLY and CDR2 is FYNNEI. The CDR3 loop is CASRSRGLAGRGTDTQYF. In DNA, the CDR3 is TGTGCCAGCAGATCCCGGGGACTAGCGGGAAGGGGCACAGATACGCAGTATTTT. The variable domain in full, completed from reference TRBV2 and TRBJ2-3, reads EPEVTQTPSHQVTQMGQEVILRCVPISNHLYFYWYRQILGQKVEFLVSFYNNEISEKSEIFDDQFSVERPDGSNFTLKIRSTKLEDSAMYFCASRSRGLAGRGTDTQYFGPGTRLTVL.

This clonotype was seen more than once but under ten times. CDR3 coding DNA: TGTGCCACCCGGGCCTATAATGAAAAACTGTTTTTT. Encoded protein: CATRAYNEKLFF. The V call is TRBV6-5, the J call TRBJ1-4; D ambiguous. The CDR3 has 12 amino acids. V was pared by 10 bases and J by 4 bases, with 10 bases between. CDR1 and CDR2 (germline): MNHEY, SVGAGI.

This clonotype was observed a handful of times. This rearrangement joins TRBV5-5 to TRBJ1-5, with 7 nucleotides matching TRBD1. V shed 4 bases, J shed 6 bases, and the junction held 7 bases outside the gene matches. This CDR3 spans 14 amino acids. Germline V gene sequence: CDR1 SGHKS, CDR2 YYEKEE (reference sequence). CDR3 sequence reads: CASSADRRFQPQHF. In DNA form, the CDR3 reads TGTGCCAGCAGCGCGGACAGGAGGTTTCAGCCCCAGCATTTT.

This clonotype was seen at least ten times. This chain links TRBV5-6 with TRBJ2-1, with TRBD2 matching over 12 bases. J was trimmed by 2 bases and V by 3 bases; bases with no gene match: 3. The CDR3 spans 16 residues. Germline CDR1 reads SGHDT; CDR2 reads YYEEEE. The CDR3 DNA reads TGTGCCAGCAGCTCCCGACTAGCGGGAGCCTACAATGAGCAGTTCTTC. Protein sequence: CASSSRLAGAYNEQFF.

V usage is TRBV4-3 and J usage is TRBJ2-2, with TRBD1 as a possible D gene (5 bases). Germline V CDR1 and CDR2: LGHNA, YSLEER. V was shortened by 1 base and J by 3 bases, with 15 bases between the two germline ends. There are 17 residues in the CDR3. CDR3 amino acids: CASSQVRDRLYTGELFF. DNA of the CDR3: TGCGCCAGCAGCCAAGTCAGAGACAGACTTTACACCGGGGAGCTGTTTTTT.